This T cell receptor beta chain was obtained from a study of cytomegalovirus exposure and HLA in healthy donors. Study findings and constraints: Among CMV-associated TCR beta chains, most appeared HLA-restricted in a later analysis.

Trimming at V came to 4 bases and at J to 6 bases, leaving 1 base not matched to a gene. The germline V gene encodes CDR1 MRHNA and CDR2 SNTAGT. The CDR3 has 15 amino acids. The PCR was carried out with 60 Vbeta primers and 13 Jbeta primers. Some clones are missing from TCRdb's copy, which holds only in-frame ones; the method was immunoSEQ multiplex PCR. The listing records roughly 54,000 clones. With respect to this clone: Its cognate antigen is unknown.

The sample comprised PBMCs. The chain combines TRBV6-4 with TRBJ2-1; 15 nucleotides align to TRBD2. This sequence was found in a woman aged 30 to 39 in good health and CMV-seropositive. CDR3 sequence reads: CASSGTSGGANEQFF. CDR3 in DNA: TGTGCCAGCAGTGGGACTAGCGGGGGGGCCAATGAGCAGTTCTTC.